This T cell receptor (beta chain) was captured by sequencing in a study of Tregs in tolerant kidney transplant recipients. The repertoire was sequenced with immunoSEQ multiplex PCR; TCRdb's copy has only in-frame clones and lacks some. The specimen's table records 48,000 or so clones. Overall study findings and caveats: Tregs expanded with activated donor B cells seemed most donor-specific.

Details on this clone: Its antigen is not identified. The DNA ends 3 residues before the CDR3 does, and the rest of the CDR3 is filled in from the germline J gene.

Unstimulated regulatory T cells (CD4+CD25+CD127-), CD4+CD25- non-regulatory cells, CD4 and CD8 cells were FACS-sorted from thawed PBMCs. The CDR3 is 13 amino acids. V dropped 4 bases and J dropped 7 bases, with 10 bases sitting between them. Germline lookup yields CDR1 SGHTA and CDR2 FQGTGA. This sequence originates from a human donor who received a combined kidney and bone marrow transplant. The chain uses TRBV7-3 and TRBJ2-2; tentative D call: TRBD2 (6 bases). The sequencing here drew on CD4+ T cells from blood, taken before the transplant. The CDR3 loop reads CASSWGVGGELFF. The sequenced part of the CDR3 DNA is TGTGCCAGCAGCTGGGGGGTTGGCGGGGAG. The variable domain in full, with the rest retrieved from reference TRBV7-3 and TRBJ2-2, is GAGVSQTPSNKVTEKGKYVELRCDPISGHTALYWYRQSLGQGPEFLIYFQGTGAADDSGLPNDRFFAVRPEGSVSTLKIQRTERGDSAVYLCASSWGVGGELFFGEGSRLTVL.